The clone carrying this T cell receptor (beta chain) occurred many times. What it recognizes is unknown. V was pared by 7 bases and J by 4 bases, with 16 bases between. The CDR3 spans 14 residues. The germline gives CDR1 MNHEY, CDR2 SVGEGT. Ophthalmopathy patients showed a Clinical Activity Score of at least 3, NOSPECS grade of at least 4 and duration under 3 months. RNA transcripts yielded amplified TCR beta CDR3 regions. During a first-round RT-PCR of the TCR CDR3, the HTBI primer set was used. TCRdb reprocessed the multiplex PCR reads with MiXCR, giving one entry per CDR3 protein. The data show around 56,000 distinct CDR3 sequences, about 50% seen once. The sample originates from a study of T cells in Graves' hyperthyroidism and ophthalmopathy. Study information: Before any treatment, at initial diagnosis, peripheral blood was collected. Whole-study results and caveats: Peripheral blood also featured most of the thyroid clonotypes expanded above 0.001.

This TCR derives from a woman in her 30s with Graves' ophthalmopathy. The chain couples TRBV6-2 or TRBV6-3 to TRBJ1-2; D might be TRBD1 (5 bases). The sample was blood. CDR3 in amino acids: CASTYRQVRYGYTF. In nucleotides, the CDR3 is TGTGCCAGCACCTACAGGCAGGTCCGCTATGGCTACACCTTC.